The 8 T cell receptor beta chains below were found in one sample sequenced in a study of T cells expressing NK-cell markers. TCRdb reprocessed the 5' RACE reads, with one entry per CDR3 protein and no DNA. In total, the table holds a few hundred thousand distinct CDR3 sequences. Sequencing was carried out using blood T cells: a sorted CD56 or NKG2C T cell subset, CD4+ or CD8+ T cells, or bulk PBMC T cells (not recorded which). These TCRs come from a woman aged 45-65 years in good health.

This sequence joins TRBV7-9 and TRBJ2-3; TCRdb proposes TRBD1, but this gene call is untestable without DNA. Germline CDR1 is SEHNR and CDR2 is FQNEAQ (reference sequence). The CDR3 totals 14 residues. The CDR3 protein is CASSVGQSTDTQYF.

The chain couples TRBV3-1 to TRBJ2-7; TCRdb calls TRBD2, which cannot be checked without DNA. This CDR3 region has 15 residues. Looked up from germline, CDR1 is LGHDT and CDR2 is YNNKEL (reference sequence). CDR3 sequence: CASSLGLSSSYEQYF.

V usage is TRBV19 and J usage is TRBJ1-2; the TCRdb call, TRBD1, lacks DNA for checking. Germline V gene data show CDR1 as LNHDA and CDR2 as SQIVND (reference sequence). This CDR3 has 17 residues. CDR3 sequence reads: CASSGRPGQGASNGYTF.

The chain has TRBV10-1 and TRBJ2-1; TCRdb's D gene call, TRBD1, goes unchecked for lack of DNA. This CDR3 has 12 amino acids. Germline lookup yields CDR1 WNHNN and CDR2 SYGVQD (reference sequence). The CDR3 loop is CASSDSGTGKFF.

The chain recombines TRBV4-2 with TRBJ2-2; with no DNA, the TCRdb D assignment of TRBD2 cannot be verified. This CDR3 is 17 amino acids long. Germline values: CDR1 LGHNA, CDR2 YNFKEQ. The CDR3 reads CARRQTSGRALTGELFF.

CDR3 sequence reads: CSAQGNYYGYTF. The gene calls are TRBV20-1 and TRBJ1-2. The CDR3 runs to 12 residues. Germline CDR1 DFQATT, CDR2 SNEGSKA (reference sequence).

The V and J genes are TRBV6-5 and TRBJ1-3. Germline V gene sequence: CDR1 MNHEY, CDR2 SVGAGI. The CDR3 totals 14 residues. The CDR3 protein is CASSTVSSGNTIYF.

The V call is TRBV10-2, the J call TRBJ2-1; the TCRdb call, TRBD2, lacks DNA for checking. Germline CDR1 and CDR2: WSHSY and SAAADI. CDR3 length: 15 amino acids. The CDR3 is CASSGQGLGGGEQFF.